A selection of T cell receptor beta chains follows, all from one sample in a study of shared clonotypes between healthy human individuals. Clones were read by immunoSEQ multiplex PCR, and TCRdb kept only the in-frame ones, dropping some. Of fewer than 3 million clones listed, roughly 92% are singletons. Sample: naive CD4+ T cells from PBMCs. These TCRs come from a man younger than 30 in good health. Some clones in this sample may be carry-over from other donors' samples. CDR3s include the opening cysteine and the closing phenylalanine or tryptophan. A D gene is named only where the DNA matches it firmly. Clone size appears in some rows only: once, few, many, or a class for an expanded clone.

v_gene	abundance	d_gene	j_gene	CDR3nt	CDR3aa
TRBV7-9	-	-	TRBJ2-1	TGTGCCAGCAGCTTAGCGGGAGGGGGGAGTGAGCAGTTCTTC	CASSLAGGGSEQFF
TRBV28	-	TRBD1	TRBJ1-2	TGTGCCAGCACAAAACAGGGGGGCTATGGCTACACCTTC	CASTKQGGYGYTF
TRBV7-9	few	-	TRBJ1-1	TGTGCCAGCAGCTTATTCCAGGGCACCGCTGAAGCTTTCTTT	CASSLFQGTAEAFF
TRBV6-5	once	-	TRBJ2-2	TGTGCCAGCAGCACCGGGACCTTCACCGGGGAGCTGTTTTTT	CASSTGTFTGELFF
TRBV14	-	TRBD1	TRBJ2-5	TGTGCCAGCAGCCAACCCTTTCACCGTCACAGGGGCGGCCAAGAGACCCAGTACTTC	CASSQPFHRHRGGQETQYF
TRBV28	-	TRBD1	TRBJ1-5	TGTGCCAGCCACCCGGACAGGCGACGCAATCAGCCCCAGCATTTT	CASHPDRRRNQPQHF
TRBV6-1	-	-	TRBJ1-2	TGTGCCAGCAGGGGACAAATGTTTTATGGCTACACCTTC	CASRGQMFYGYTF
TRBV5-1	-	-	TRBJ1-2	TGCGCCAGCAGCTTGCAGGAAAACTATGGCTACACCTTC	CASSLQENYGYTF
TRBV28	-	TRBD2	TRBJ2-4	TGTGCCAGCAGCTTACGTGGGACTAGGAGCATTCAGTACTTC	CASSLRGTRSIQYF
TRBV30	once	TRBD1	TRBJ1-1	TGTGCCTGGAGCCGACAGGGCGGTACTGAAGCTTTCTTT	CAWSRQGGTEAFF
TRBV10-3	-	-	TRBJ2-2	TGTGCCATCAGTGAGTCTGGACAGAGGAACACCGGGGAGCTGTTTTTT	CAISESGQRNTGELFF
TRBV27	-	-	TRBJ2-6	TGTGCCAGCAGCGCCGTGGTGAACGGGGCCAACGTCCTGACTTTC	CASSAVVNGANVLTF
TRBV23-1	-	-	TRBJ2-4	TGCGCCAGCAGTCTTAGCCCCCCGAACATTCAGTACTTC	CASSLSPPNIQYF
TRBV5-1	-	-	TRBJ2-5	TGCGCCAGCAGACGCCCAGGGGTCCCGTACCAAGAGACCCAGTACTTC	CASRRPGVPYQETQYF
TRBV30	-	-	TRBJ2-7	TGTGCCTGGAGTGTACTGGGGGGTTACGAGCAGTACTTC	CAWSVLGGYEQYF
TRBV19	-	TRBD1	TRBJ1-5	TGTGCCAGTAGTATAATTTGGACGACACAGGGGGCTCTTCAGCCCCAGCATTTT	CASSIIWTTQGALQPQHF
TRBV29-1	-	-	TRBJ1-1	TGCAGCGTTCGGTGGAGGCCCCATAACACTGAAGCTTTCTTT	CSVRWRPHNTEAFF
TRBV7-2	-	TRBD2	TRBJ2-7	TGTGCCAGCAGCTTTGGGACTACGTCCTACGAGCAGTACTTC	CASSFGTTSYEQYF
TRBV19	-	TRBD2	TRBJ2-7	TGTGCCAGTAGTGAGACTAGCGGGAGTTACGAGCAGTACTTC	CASSETSGSYEQYF
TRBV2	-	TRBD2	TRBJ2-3	TGTGCCAGCAGTGACCCGGGACTAACAGATACGCAGTATTTT	CASSDPGLTDTQYF
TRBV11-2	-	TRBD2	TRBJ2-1	TGTGCCAGCATGGGACTAGCGGGAAGCAATGAGCGGTTCTTC	CASMGLAGSNERFF
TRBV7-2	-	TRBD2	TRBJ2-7	TGTGCCAGCAGCTTAGGAGCGGGACCTTACGAGCAGTACTTC	CASSLGAGPYEQYF
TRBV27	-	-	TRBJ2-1	TGTGCCAGCAGTTTAACAGATTTGCCTGGGGACTACAATGAGCAGTTCTTC	CASSLTDLPGDYNEQFF
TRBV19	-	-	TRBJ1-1	TGTGCCAGTAGTATACGGGGCCCAAGGGCGAACACTGAAGCTTTCTTT	CASSIRGPRANTEAFF
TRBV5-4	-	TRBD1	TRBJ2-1	TGTGCCAGCAGCTTGGAAACAGCCAGGACAGGCGTTGAGCAGTTCTTC	CASSLETARTGVEQFF
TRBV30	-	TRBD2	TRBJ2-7	TGTGCCTGGGCAGTCGGGCTAGCGGGAGTTTACGAGCAATACTTC	CAWAVGLAGVYEQYF
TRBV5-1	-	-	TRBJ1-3	TGCGCCAGCAGCTTGGCCGGTAGGGGAAACACCATATATTTT	CASSLAGRGNTIYF
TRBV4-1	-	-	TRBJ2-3	TGCGCCAGCAGCCAAGTCGGGCGGAAGCTCACAGATACGCAGTATTTT	CASSQVGRKLTDTQYF
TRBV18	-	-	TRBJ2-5	TGTGCCAGCTCACCACCACTGCGTCCCTTAGAGACCCAGTACTTC	CASSPPLRPLETQYF
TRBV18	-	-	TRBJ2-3	TGTGCCAGCTCACCACCGAGTTCGAGCACAGATACGCAGTATTTT	CASSPPSSSTDTQYF
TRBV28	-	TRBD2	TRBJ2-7	TGTGCCAGCAGTCCCCCGGGACTAGGTGGCCCCTACGAGCAGTACTTC	CASSPPGLGGPYEQYF
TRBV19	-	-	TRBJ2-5	TGTGCCAGTAGTATGCACCAGACCCAGTACTTC	CASSMHQTQYF
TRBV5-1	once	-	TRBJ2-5	TGCGCCAGCAGCTTGGCGCAGGGAGGAGAAGAGACCCAGTACTTC	CASSLAQGGEETQYF
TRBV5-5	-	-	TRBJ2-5	TGTGCCAGCAGCTTGAGTCCGGGCGGAGGGGAGACCCAGTACTTC	CASSLSPGGGETQYF
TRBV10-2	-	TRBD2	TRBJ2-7	TGCGCCAGCTTAGAAGCGGGAGAAGAAGGCGAGCAGTACTTC	CASLEAGEEGEQYF
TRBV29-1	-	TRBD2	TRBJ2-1	TGCAGCGTTTTCGCGCTGGGAAGCGGGAGGGCTCGGCCATCTCATGAGCAGTTCTTC	CSVFALGSGRARPSHEQFF
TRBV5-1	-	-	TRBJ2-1	TGCGCCACCCATCCTCGGGGCCGGGAGTCCTACAATGAGCAGTTCTTC	CATHPRGRESYNEQFF
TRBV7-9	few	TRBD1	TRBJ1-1	TGTGCCAGCAGCAAGAGCGCACAGGGGGACACTGAAGCTTTCTTT	CASSKSAQGDTEAFF
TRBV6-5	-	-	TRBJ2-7	TGTGCCAGCACCACCGGTCAATACGAGGAACCGTACTTC	CASTTGQYEEPYF
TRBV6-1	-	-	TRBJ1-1	TGTGCCAGCACGGTGGGGAACACTGAAGCTTTCTTT	CASTVGNTEAFF
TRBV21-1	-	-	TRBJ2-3	TGTGCCAGCAGCAAAGGTCGGTGGCGCACAGATACGCAGTATTTT	CASSKGRWRTDTQYF
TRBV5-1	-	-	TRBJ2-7	TGCGCCAGCAGCTCGACAGAGTGGTCCTACGAGCAGTACTTC	CASSSTEWSYEQYF
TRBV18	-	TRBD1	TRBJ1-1	TGTGCCAGCTCACCACGCCAGGGGGAGGGGTTGAACACTGAAGCTTTCTTT	CASSPRQGEGLNTEAFF
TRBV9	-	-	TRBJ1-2	TGTGCCAGCAGCCTATCGTGGGGCTTCAACTATGGCTACACCTTC	CASSLSWGFNYGYTF
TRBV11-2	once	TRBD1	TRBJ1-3	TGTGCCAGCAGCCCACAGTTGCCGGGACAGGGGGGAATCGCCATATATTTT	CASSPQLPGQGGIAIYF
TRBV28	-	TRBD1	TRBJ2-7	TGTGCCAGCAGATCCACGGGACAGGAGACCTACGAGCAGTACTTC	CASRSTGQETYEQYF
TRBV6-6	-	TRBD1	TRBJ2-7	TGTGCCAGCAGTCGGCGGACAGGGGGCTCTCCCGAGCAGTACTTC	CASSRRTGGSPEQYF
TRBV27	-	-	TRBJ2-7	TGTGCCAGCAGTTCGTTGCGGATTGAGACTCAGAACCACGAGCAGTACTTC	CASSSLRIETQNHEQYF
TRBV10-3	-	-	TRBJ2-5	TGTGCCATCAGGAGGGGAAGGTGGGAGACCCAGTACTTC	CAIRRGRWETQYF